Included here is one T cell receptor beta chain sequence, with context. The antigen remains unidentified. Germline CDR1 reads KGHSH; CDR2 reads LQKENI. The V segment lost 3 bases and the J segment 6 bases; nucleotides outside the gene matches: 2. CDR3 size: 15 residues. The data belong to a study of beta chain features in type 1 diabetes. As for the study in general: Investigators examined approximately 100,000,000 sorted cells across all samples.

Expressed TCRB transcripts were sequenced, since all the RNA that had been isolated was reverse transcribed. The method was immunoSEQ multiplex PCR; TCRdb's version includes in-frame clones alone and lacks a portion of them. The sample has about 130,000 clones; nearly 9.5% are singletons. Study-level results: The study found fewer insertions and more deletions at VDJ junctions in type 1 diabetes patients. Any HLA type influence on TCRB rearrangement was left unresolved here. When Type 1 diabetes patients were examined, their TCRB CDR3s proved moderately but significantly shorter in all four CD4+ subsets.

The chain uses TRBV18 and TRBJ2-1; 13 bases line up with TRBD2. Sequencing was done on a sample of central memory CD4+ T cells from blood. This TCR was sampled from a man between 18 and 29 years old in good health. CDR3 nucleotides: TGTGCCAGCTCACCTAGGACTAGCGGGGGCAATGAGCAGTTCTTC. It is translated as CASSPRTSGGNEQFF.